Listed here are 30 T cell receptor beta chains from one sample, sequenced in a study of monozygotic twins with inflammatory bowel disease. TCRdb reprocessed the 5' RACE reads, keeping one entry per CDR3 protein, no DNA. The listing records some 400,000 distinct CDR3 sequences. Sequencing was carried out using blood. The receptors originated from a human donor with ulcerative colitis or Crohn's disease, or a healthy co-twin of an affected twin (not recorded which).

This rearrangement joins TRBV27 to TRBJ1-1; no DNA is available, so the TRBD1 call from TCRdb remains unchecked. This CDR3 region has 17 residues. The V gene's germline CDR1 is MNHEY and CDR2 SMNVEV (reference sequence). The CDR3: CASSFTPGTRMNTEAFF.

The CDR3 protein is CSARGQALGTYSNQPQHF. The genes are TRBV20-1 and TRBJ1-5; TCRdb lists TRBD1, though no DNA is available to test this call. The CDR3 extends over 18 amino acids. The germline gives CDR1 DFQATT, CDR2 SNEGSKA (reference sequence).

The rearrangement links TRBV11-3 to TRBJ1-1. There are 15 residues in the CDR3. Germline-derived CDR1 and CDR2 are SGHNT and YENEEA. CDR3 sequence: CASSLESGKNTEAFF.

CDR3 protein: CASSDQTGNEQFF. The gene calls are TRBV2 and TRBJ2-1. Germline V gene lookup returns CDR1 SNHLY and CDR2 FYNNEI. This CDR3 region has 13 residues.

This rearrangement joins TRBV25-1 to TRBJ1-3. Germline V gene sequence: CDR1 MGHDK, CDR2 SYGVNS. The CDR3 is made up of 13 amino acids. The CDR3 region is CASTGSSGNTIYF.

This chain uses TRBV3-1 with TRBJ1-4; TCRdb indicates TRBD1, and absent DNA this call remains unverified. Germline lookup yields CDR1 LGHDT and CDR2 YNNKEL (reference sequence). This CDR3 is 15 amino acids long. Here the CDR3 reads CASSQAGSSNEKLFF.

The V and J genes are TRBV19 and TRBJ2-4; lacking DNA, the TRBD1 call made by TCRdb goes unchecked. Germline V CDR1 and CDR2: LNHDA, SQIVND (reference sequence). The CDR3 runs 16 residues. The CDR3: CASSTSLQVAKNIQYF.

This CDR3 is CASSPPTTGANVLTF. The V call is TRBV18, the J call TRBJ2-6. This CDR3 has 15 amino acids. Germline CDR1 and CDR2: KGHSH and LQKENI.

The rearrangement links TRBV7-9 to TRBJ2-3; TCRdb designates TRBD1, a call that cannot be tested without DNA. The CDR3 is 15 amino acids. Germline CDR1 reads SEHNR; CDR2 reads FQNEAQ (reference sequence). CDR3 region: CASSTKGGPADTQYF.

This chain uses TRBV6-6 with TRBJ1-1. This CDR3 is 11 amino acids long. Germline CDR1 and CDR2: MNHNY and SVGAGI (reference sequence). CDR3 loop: CASSLNNEAFF.

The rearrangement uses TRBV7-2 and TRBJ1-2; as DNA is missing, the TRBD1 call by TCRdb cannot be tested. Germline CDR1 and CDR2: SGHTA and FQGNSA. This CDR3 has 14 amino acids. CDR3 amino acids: CASSPDRVAAGYTF.

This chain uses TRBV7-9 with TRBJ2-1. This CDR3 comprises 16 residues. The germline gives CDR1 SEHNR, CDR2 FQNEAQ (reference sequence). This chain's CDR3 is CASSPSYRGLYNEQFF.

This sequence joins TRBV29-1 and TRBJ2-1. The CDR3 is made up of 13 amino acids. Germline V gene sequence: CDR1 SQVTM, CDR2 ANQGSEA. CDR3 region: CSVVDPARNEQFF.

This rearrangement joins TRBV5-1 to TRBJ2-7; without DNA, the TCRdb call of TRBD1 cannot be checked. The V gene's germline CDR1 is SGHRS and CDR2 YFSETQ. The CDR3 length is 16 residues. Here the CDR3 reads CASSLQGAVNSYEQYF.

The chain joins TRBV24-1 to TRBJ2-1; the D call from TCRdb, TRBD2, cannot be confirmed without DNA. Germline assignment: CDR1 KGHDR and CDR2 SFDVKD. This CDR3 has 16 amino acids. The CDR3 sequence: CATSDRATSPYNEQFF.

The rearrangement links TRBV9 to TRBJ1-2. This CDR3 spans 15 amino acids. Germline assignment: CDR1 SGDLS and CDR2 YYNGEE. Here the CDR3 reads CASSLDEEANYGYTF.

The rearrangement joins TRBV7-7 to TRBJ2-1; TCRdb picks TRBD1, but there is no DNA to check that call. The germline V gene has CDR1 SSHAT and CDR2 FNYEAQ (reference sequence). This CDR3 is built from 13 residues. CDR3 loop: CASSSGTRGEQFF.

The chain's CDR3 is CASSLEGGSIYGYTF. The chain uses TRBV27 and TRBJ1-2. The CDR3 spans 15 residues. The germline gives CDR1 MNHEY, CDR2 SMNVEV (reference sequence).

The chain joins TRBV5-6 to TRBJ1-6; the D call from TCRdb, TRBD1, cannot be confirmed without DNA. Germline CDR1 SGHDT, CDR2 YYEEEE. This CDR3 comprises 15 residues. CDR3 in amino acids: CASSLASTGISPLHF.

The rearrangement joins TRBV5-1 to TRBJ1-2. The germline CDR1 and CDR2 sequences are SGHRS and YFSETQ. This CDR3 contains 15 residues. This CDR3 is CASSLATGGPRGYTF.

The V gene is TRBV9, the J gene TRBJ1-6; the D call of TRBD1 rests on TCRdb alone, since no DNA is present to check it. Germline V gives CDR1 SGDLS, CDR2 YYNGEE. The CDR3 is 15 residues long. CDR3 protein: CASSVEIRGNSPLHF. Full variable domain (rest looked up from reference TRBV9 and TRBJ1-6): DSGVTQTPKHLITATGQRVTLRCSPRSGDLSVYWYQQSLDQGLQFLIQYYNGEERAKGNILERFSAQQFPDLHSELNLSSLELGDSALYFCASSVEIRGNSPLHFGNGTRLTVT.

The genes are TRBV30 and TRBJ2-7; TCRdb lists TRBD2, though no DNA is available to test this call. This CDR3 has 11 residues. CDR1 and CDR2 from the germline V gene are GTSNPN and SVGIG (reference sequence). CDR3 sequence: CAWSRRDEQYF.

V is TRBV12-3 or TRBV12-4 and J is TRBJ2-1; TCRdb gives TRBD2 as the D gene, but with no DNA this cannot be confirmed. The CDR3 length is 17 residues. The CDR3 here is CASRSRTSGGHTNEQFF.

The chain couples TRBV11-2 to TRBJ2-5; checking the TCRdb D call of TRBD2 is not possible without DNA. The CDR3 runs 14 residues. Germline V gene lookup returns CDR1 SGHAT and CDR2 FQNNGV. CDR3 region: CASSLDRRLAPQYF.

This CDR3 reads CASRTGPAQTPYEQYF. The chain uses TRBV5-1 and TRBJ2-7; the TCRdb call, TRBD1, lacks DNA for checking. Germline V gene lookup returns CDR1 SGHRS and CDR2 YFSETQ. CDR3 length: 16 amino acids.

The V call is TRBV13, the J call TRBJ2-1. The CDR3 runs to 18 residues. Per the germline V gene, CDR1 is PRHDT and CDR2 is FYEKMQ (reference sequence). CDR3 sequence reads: CASSLGGRARLSYNEQFF.

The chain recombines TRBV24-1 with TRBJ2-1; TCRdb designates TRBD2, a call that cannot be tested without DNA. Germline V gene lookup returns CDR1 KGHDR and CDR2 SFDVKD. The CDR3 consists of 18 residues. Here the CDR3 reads CATSEHGTSGSPDNEQFF.

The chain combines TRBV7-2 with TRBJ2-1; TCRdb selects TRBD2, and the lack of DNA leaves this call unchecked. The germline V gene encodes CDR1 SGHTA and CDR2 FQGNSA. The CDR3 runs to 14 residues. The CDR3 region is CASSPDYTYNEQFF.

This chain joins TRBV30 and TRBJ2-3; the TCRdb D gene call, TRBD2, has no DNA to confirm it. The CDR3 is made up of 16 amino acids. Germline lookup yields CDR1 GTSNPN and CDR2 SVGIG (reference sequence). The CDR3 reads CAWSFKTSGITDTQYF.

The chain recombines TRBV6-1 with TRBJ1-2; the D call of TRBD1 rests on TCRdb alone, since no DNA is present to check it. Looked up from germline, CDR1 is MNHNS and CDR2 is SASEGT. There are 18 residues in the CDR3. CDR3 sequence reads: CASTSQADRVMGTYGYTF.